Listed below are T cell receptor beta chains from one sample, sequenced in a study of T cell responses to AZD1222 COVID-19 vaccine. Here immunoSEQ multiplex PCR was the method, and the copy in TCRdb shows in-frame clones only, minus some. Altogether 150,000 to 200,000 clones are present, approximately 91% being singletons, with the ten largest covering around 1.8%. Specimen: peripheral blood, collected on day 0 of AZD1222 vaccination. The receptors stem from an adult in good health. The CDR3 runs from the conserved cysteine through the conserved F or W.

TRBV25-1,TRBJ2-2,CASSVSNGELFF
TRBV7-9,TRBJ1-1,CASIKSGGRAFF
TRBV5-5,TRBJ1-5,CASSLVHGNQPQHF
TRBV3-1/TRBV3-2,TRBJ2-7,CASSQDRGREQYF
TRBV10-1,TRBJ1-1,CASSESRGEAFF
TRBV30,TRBJ1-1,CAWSHRGVGRNTEAFF
TRBV19,TRBJ1-1,CASSINMNTEAFF
TRBV6-5,TRBJ1-4,CAVKSATNEKLFF
TRBV5-6,TRBJ2-7,CASSSDSYEQYF
TRBV9,TRBJ2-7,CASSVAEGTAAYEQYF
TRBV7-6,TRBJ1-1,CASGPNDRVRDTEAFF
TRBV27,TRBJ2-1,CASSLVGSIWFEFF
TRBV7-9,TRBJ2-7,CASSFNTGYEQYF
TRBV30,TRBJ1-2,CAWSTIGAGGAGGYTF
TRBV30,TRBJ1-1,CAWSAQGNTEAFF
TRBV14,TRBJ1-6,CASSSAYNSPLHF
TRBV30,TRBJ1-6,CAWRNGQGELPPLHF
TRBV9,TRBJ2-1,CASSDWGGSYNEQFF
TRBV11-2,TRBJ1-2,CASSYPDRGSGYTF
TRBV19,TRBJ1-1,CASSRQGDNTEAFF
TRBV3-1/TRBV3-2,TRBJ1-4,CASSQLVGALNEKLFF
TRBV11-2,TRBJ1-6,CASSLRGGRADSYNSPLHF
TRBV19,TRBJ1-2,CARCPGGGNYGYTF
TRBV14,TRBJ2-1,CASSQGSRDRGPYNEQFF
TRBV6-5,TRBJ1-1,CASSYRQGARSEAFF
TRBV19,TRBJ1-1,CASSTGTGVAEAFF
TRBV7-9,TRBJ1-1,CASSRGGRNTEAFF
TRBV2,TRBJ1-1,CASSDRFFGNTEAFF